Included here is one TCR beta chain sequence, with context. It has no known antigen specificity. Per-base qualities were not stored, and no clone one base away is much larger. This sample is part of a study of shared clonotypes between healthy human individuals (dated by TCRdb to about 2020). Study-level background: The cohort included a few men and a couple of women between 18 and 49 years of age. Per donor, three plates each were used for CD4 naive and CD4 memory, two for CD8 naive, and one for CD8 memory. The study deeply sequenced blood TCR repertoires of about five healthy adults to estimate repertoire size and the extent of clonotype sharing between individuals. To increase sequencing depth and limit assay-specific biases, TCR repertoire library preparation and sequencing were carried out by different laboratories using diverse techniques. Between about 0.9 and 10 billion PBMCs per donor were obtained by leukapheresis. Results the study describes overall, beyond this receptor: Incomplete sequencing was indicated by rarefaction of sorted-subset datasets, despite the large sequencing depth. Sharing across a few donors was observed for 4.5% to 6.5% of naive CD4, 3.5% of naive CD8, 2% to 2.5% of memory CD4, and around 0.44% of memory CD8 clonotypes. Compared with non-shared clonotypes, clonotypes shared by all four sorted-subset donors had higher generation probabilities. Estimated clonotype richness was generally larger for naive than for memory subsets. Only blood was sampled, and tissue TCR repertoires likely differ from those in blood. Because the study included a small number of donors, the genetic and exposure-history diversity represented was limited. Pairwise subsampling indicated that sequencing depth was expected to affect the degree of clonotype sharing among donors.

Healthy HIV-negative adults with no recently reported acute infections or vaccinations were included as donors. Every donor was a Caucasian adult living in Nashville, Tennessee, USA. Magnetic negative selection was used to enrich CD4+ T cells, after which naive cells were positively selected on CD45RA and the negative fraction became the memory subset. After blood collection by leukapheresis, PBMCs were isolated using Ficoll-Histopaque density gradient centrifugation and then cryopreserved in the vapor phase of liquid nitrogen. Purity and quantity of every magnetically sorted T cell population were checked by analytical flow cytometry. From each sorted fraction, genomic DNA was isolated and quantified by UV absorbance on a Nanodrop 2000c. Using the deep immunoSEQ assay, multiplex PCR amplified TCR CDR3 regions from genomic DNA. Extracted genomic DNA from each cell subset was distributed evenly across all wells of several immunoSEQ 96-well plates, and each plate was treated as a replicate. For sorted subsets, 200 to 250 ng of genomic DNA, equivalent to tens of thousands of T cell genomes, went into each replicate PCR. Purified libraries were quantified with a Qubit 3.0 fluorometer, sized on a Bioanalyzer 2100, and re-quantified with the KAPA Library Quantification kit. Every immunoSEQ 96-well plate was sequenced on a dedicated single-read 150-cycle Illumina NextSeq 550 flow cell. Concerning the study's data processing: Because the immunoSEQ output held only junctional sequences and lacked quality scores, the filtering could not match the filtering applied to full-length reads. Sequences were annotated with PyIR, a Python wrapper for IgBLAST v1.9, using IMGT germline references to assign V/J genes and CDR3. Reads were filtered out if the reads had weak V/J assignments (E-value above 1e-6), no CDR3, stop codons, out-of-frame junctions, or ambiguous translated residues. V3J clonotypes were defined as sequences sharing the same inferred V gene, J gene, and CDR3 amino acid sequence. Percentage overlap between repertoires was calculated by dividing the number of shared unique clonotypes by the size of the smaller repertoire. RTK rarefaction, the Chao1 estimator, and Recon v2.1 estimates of unobserved clonotypes were used to assess repertoire richness. Generation probabilities for all TCRbeta clonotypes obtained by the gDNA method from a handful of donors were computed using OLGA. In TCRdb, the immuneACCESS table is reduced to in-frame sequences with V and J assigned. These tables do not hold every clone; where another copy was compared, an unresolved V gene accounts for under half, and the others remain unexplained. V and J calls and clone size are copied from that table; D and trimming were computed from the DNA. A total of some 1.4 million clones appear in this sample, over 95% of them only once. The ten largest account for approximately 1.1% of the sample.

Trimming removed 4 bases from V and 9 bases from J, leaving 13 bases between the germline ends. The germline V gene encodes CDR1 LGHNA and CDR2 YSLEER. Including cysteine and phenylalanine, the CDR3 has 13 amino acids. Only the CDR3 DNA stays, 39 bases, in frame from base 1. Input material: naive CD4+ T cells sorted from blood. Explained via the paper, the cell subset or site label denotes: CD45RA+ positively selected. Recombination linked TRBV4-3 to TRBJ1-3; confidence is insufficient to name the D gene. The source of this sequence is a young man in good health. The CDR3 has the sequence CASSPRAASTIYF. The DNA sequence is as follows: TGCGCCAGCAGCCCCCGAGCGGCTAGCACCATATATTTT.